The source of this T cell receptor beta chain is a study of blood T cells in healthy people across ages (dated by TCRdb to between 2014 and 2016). In the study overall: In model experiments, roughly one uniquely barcoded TCR beta cDNA molecule per two T cells was captured by template switching. Donors were grouped into four age groups: young (average approximately 16 years), middle-aged (roughly 38), aged (approximately 58) and long-lived (82). To avoid experimental bias, donors of different ages were distributed randomly across sequencing lanes. Using deep sequencing normalized with unique cDNA molecular identifiers, the study measured how TCR beta repertoire diversity changes with age. For two donors (one aged 18 to 30 and one aged 80 or older), the study analyzed two additional independent replicas of 1 million unique cDNA reads from the same blood draw.

Library preparation was by 5' RACE. The sequencer was an Illumina HiSeq 2500. A second PCR of roughly 6 to 12 cycles was run with a J-beta primer mix and a sample-barcoded 5' primer. A unique molecular identifier was introduced onto each TCR beta cDNA molecule by a template-switch 5' adaptor carrying 12 random nucleotides. At least 2.5 million CDR3-containing paired-end reads were obtained from each sample. First-strand cDNA was synthesized from all RNA with the Mint cDNA synthesis kit, primed by a TRBC-specific oligonucleotide. All cDNA was treated with uracil-DNA glycosylase and then went through a first 18-cycle PCR with the universal primers M1SS and BC2_uni_R. The paper's processing steps were these. Normalization of each sample was performed by random selection of 1 million high-quality reads, each carrying a distinct molecular identifier. Reads sharing molecular identifiers were discarded rather than binned into consensus sequences. MiTCR, set to a Q25 quality threshold and the strictest error-elimination algorithm, was used for CDR3 identification, clonotype clustering and error correction. A nonparametric unseen species model with Euler transformation was used to estimate lower-bound total TCR beta diversity. Clones were called with MiXCR by TCRdb after fastp trimmed the public reads at Q25, and only in-frame beta chains were retained. When rows share a CDR3 protein, they turn into one entry using the most common DNA and genes. These V and J calls derive from TCRdb rather than the authors' analysis. The sample table records approximately 600,000 distinct CDR3 sequences; 58% of these occur just once. The ten largest clones take up 30% to 45% of the sample.

According to the germline V gene, CDR1 reads KGHSH and CDR2 reads LQKENI. There are 15 amino acids in the CDR3, from cysteine to phenylalanine inclusive. The retained sequence is limited to the CDR3, 45 bases, with the frame set at the first base. Relative to germline, V is 8 bases shorter and J is 0 bases shorter, with 17 bases between their ends. This clonotype was seen a handful of times. Its cognate antigen has yet to be identified. Base qualities are not at hand, and no much larger clone is one base apart. The donors were around 39 Caucasian individuals from Russia, aged 6 to 90 years, who were systemically healthy. About 9.1 milliliters of peripheral blood were collected from each donor into EDTA-treated Vacutainer tubes. Ficoll-Paque density-gradient centrifugation was used to isolate PBMCs, with at least 6 million per sample. Total RNA was extracted from PBMCs with Trizol reagent, with at least 6 micrograms obtained per sample. For every donor, flow cytometry on a PBMC aliquot measured the percentage of naive CD45RAhigh/CD27high T cells.

On the study overall, not on this receptor specifically: Estimates of total diversity based on one million sequenced T cells were considered lower bounds and underestimates. Observed TCR beta diversity per million T cells fell roughly linearly with age, and a significant reduction was already apparent by age around 36. The percentage of naive T cells measured by flow cytometry correlated strongly with observed TCR beta diversity. Since profiling was done on bulk unsorted PBMCs, naive and antigen-experienced compartments could not be conclusively compared. Compared with the aged group, the long-lived group had more naive CD4+ T cells, fewer expanded clones and increased TCR diversity, a pattern suggesting age selection. Because donor CMV infection status was unknown, age-related changes in expanded clonotypes were potentially confounded.

The chain is assembled from TRBV18 and TRBJ2-7; the D assignment is uncertain and may be TRBD1 or TRBD2, with 7 bases supporting each. Sequencing was done on a sample of blood. This clonotype originated in a man in his 60s in good health. The CDR3: CASAGRGPSSYEQYF. The bases read TGTGCCAGCGCGGGGAGGGGGCCAAGCTCCTACGAGCAGTACTTC.